The 12 T cell receptor beta chains presented below share a single source sample, sequenced in a study of T-cell memory formation after mild COVID-19 (dated by TCRdb to the early 2020s). The library was produced with 5' RACE. TCRdb names Illumina NovaSeq 6000 as the instrument used. Using fastp at Q25 and MiXCR, TCRdb reprocessed the public reads and kept productive beta chains. Rows with a matching CDR3 protein are joined into one entry that keeps the most common DNA and genes. For this sample the table gives 300,000 to 350,000 distinct CDR3 sequences, of which 15% to 20% were detected only once. The ten most abundant clones make up under 25% of the sample. The sequenced sample was PBMCs or a T cell subset sorted from them (not recorded which). The receptors derive from a man aged 18-30 years who had mild COVID-19 (a few samples of this study predate the infection). The sample titles of this study are shuffled in the database, so cell type and time point are left out; the donor was told from shared clones.

The rearrangement joins TRBV2 to TRBJ2-5, with D unresolved. Germline V gene data show CDR1 as SNHLY and CDR2 as FYNNEI. The CDR3 length is 14 residues. With 5 bases removed from V and 4 bases from J, the gap between germline ends came to 14 bases. The CDR3 DNA follows: TGTGCCAGCAGTATCATCATCCGCGGAGAGACCCAGTACTTC. It is translated as CASSIIIRGETQYF.

V gene TRBV7-2 combines with J gene TRBJ2-3; 9 bases line up with TRBD2. This CDR3 comprises 17 residues. After removal of 1 base from V and 11 bases from J, the junction contained 16 bases not matched to a gene. The V gene's germline CDR1 is SGHTA and CDR2 FQGNSA. CDR3 sequence (DNA): TGTGCCAGCAGCTTAGAGTTAGCGGGGGATCCCAGATACGGGCAGTATTTT. It codes for CASSLELAGDPRYGQYF.

The rearrangement joins TRBV5-4 to TRBJ1-1; D unclear. Germline V gene data show CDR1 as SGHNT and CDR2 as YYREEE (reference sequence). V was shortened by 1 base and J by 1 base, with 5 bases between the two germline ends. The CDR3 has 13 residues. The CDR3 loop is CASSLSSNTEAFF. The CDR3 DNA is TGTGCCAGCAGCTTGTCGTCGAACACTGAAGCTTTCTTT.

The table lists this clonotype with many counts. The genes are TRBV4-1 and TRBJ1-5; D gene uncertain. The ends were cut back, 6 bases at V and 2 bases at J, with 17 bases in the middle. CDR1 is MGHRA, CDR2 YSYEKL, per germline. The CDR3 is made up of 16 amino acids. The CDR3 coding sequence is TGCGCCAGCAGTTTGCGCTCCAAGTCGGGCAATCAGCCCCAGCATTTT. This encodes CASSLRSKSGNQPQHF.

The J gene is TRBJ2-2, the V gene TRBV9; a possible D gene is TRBD1 (6 bases). Germline lookup yields CDR1 SGDLS and CDR2 YYNGEE. CDR3 length: 16 residues. V lost 3 bases and J 5 bases, leaving 17 bases between the germline ends. The CDR3 nucleotides are TGTGCCAGCAGCGCACACAGGGAAGGGGAGACCGGGGAGCTGTTTTTT. Its protein is CASSAHREGETGELFF.

The genes are TRBV5-5 and TRBJ2-3; D might be TRBD1 (6 bases). Germline V gene sequence: CDR1 SGHKS, CDR2 YYEKEE (reference sequence). The CDR3 totals 16 residues. Trimming took off 4 bases at V and 1 base at J, with 16 bases between the two ends. The CDR3 DNA reads TGTGCCAGCAGCAACAGGGTCTCAGGAGGCACAGATACGCAGTATTTT. Amino acid sequence: CASSNRVSGGTDTQYF.

The chain employs TRBV7-2 and TRBJ1-2; TRBD1 aligns across 8 bases. V gave up 5 bases and J gave up 6 bases; unmatched junction bases: 5. Germline lookup yields CDR1 SGHTA and CDR2 FQGNSA. The CDR3 consists of 13 residues. CDR3 sequence (DNA): TGTGCCAGCAGCCCGGACAGGGAAGATGGCTACACCTTC. Translation: CASSPDREDGYTF.

There are a few counts of this clonotype. This chain joins TRBV20-1 and TRBJ1-1; D gene unclear. Trimming took off 0 bases at V and 0 bases at J, with 8 bases between the two ends. This CDR3 has 14 amino acids. Germline V gene lookup returns CDR1 DFQATT and CDR2 SNEGSKA (reference sequence). CDR3 amino acids: CSARDGRLNTEAFF. The CDR3 nucleotides read TGCAGTGCTAGAGATGGGCGGTTGAACACTGAAGCTTTCTTT.

V is TRBV4-1 and J is TRBJ1-2, with a tentative D call TRBD1 (5 bases). The V gene lost 1 base and the J gene lost 6 bases, with 6 bases spanning the gap. The CDR3 totals 12 residues. Germline V gene data show CDR1 as MGHRA and CDR2 as YSYEKL. The CDR3 DNA is TGCGCCAGCAGCCAAGGAGGGGATGGCTACACCTTC. Protein sequence: CASSQGGDGYTF.

The CDR3 nucleotides read TGTGCCAGCAGTTCCACGGGGGGGGTCACCGGGGAGCTGTTTTTT. This translates into CASSSTGGVTGELFF. The rearrangement joins TRBV6-6 to TRBJ2-2; 8 bases line up with TRBD2. The CDR3 loop spans 15 amino acids. V was clipped by 4 bases and J by 4 bases; unmatched bases: 5. The germline gives CDR1 MNHNY, CDR2 SVGAGI (reference sequence).

This chain joins TRBV9 and TRBJ1-1; D may be TRBD1 (6 bases). The CDR3 is 13 amino acids. CDR1 is SGDLS and CDR2 is YYNGEE in the germline V gene. V was trimmed by 0 bases and J by 3 bases, leaving 6 bases between them. CDR3 region: CASSVAGDTEAFF. DNA for the CDR3: TGTGCCAGCAGCGTAGCAGGGGACACTGAAGCTTTCTTT.

This clonotype was seen ten or more times. This chain links TRBV6-2 or TRBV6-3 with TRBJ1-5; D is perhaps TRBD1 (5 bases). Germline CDR1 reads MNHEY; CDR2 reads SVGEGT. This CDR3 contains 12 residues. V was shortened by 6 bases and J by 6 bases, with 9 bases between the two germline ends. DNA for the CDR3: TGTGCCAGCAGCTCGGGGGGTCAGCCCCAGCATTTT. This codes for CASSSGGQPQHF.